What follows is one TCR beta chain and its context. Repertoires were generated with immunoSEQ multiplex PCR, while TCRdb's copy carries only in-frame clones and drops some. The sample contains about 150,000 clones, roughly 91% of which appear only once. The data originate from a study of T cell responses to AZD1222 COVID-19 vaccine. CDR3 size: 15 residues. Germline loops: CDR1 MGHDK, CDR2 SYGVNS. The ends lost 4 bases at V and 4 bases at J; junction bases unmatched: 7. The rearrangement uses TRBV25-1 and TRBJ1-2, with 9 bases matching TRBD1. This receptor was obtained from an adult in good health. Sequenced here: peripheral blood, sampled on day 0 of AZD1222 vaccination. The CDR3 DNA is TGTGCCAGCAGTGCAGAGGGACAGGGCGTCTATGGCTACACCTTC. It encodes CASSAEGQGVYGYTF.